This T cell receptor beta chain was sequenced in a study of T cell clones after liver transplantation. Using immunoSEQ multiplex PCR, the repertoire was profiled, and TCRdb retains in-frame clones only, with some absent. The sample lists 55,000 or so clones; over 70% were seen once. With 7 bases clipped from V and 8 bases from J, the junction kept 10 bases outside the gene matches. The CDR3 covers 14 residues. Per germline, CDR1 MDHEN and CDR2 SYDVKM. This clone has only a few counts. The sequencing here drew on CD4+ T cells from blood, taken before liver transplant. The TCR originated in a human donor who received a liver transplant. This chain joins TRBV28 and TRBJ1-4, with 7 positions matching TRBD1. This chain's CDR3 is CASTPGQVREKLFF. Written as DNA, the CDR3 is TGTGCCAGCACCCCCGGACAGGTACGGGAAAAACTGTTTTTT. Based on the CDR3 plus reference TRBV28 and TRBJ1-4, the full variable domain is DVKVTQSSRYLVKRTGEKVFLECVQDMDHENMFWYRQDPGLGLRLIYFSYDVKMKEKGDIPEGYSVSREKKERFSLILESASTNQTSMYLCASTPGQVREKLFFGSGTQLSVL.